This TCR beta chain was obtained from a study of response to subunit inactivated influenza vaccine. TCRdb passed the RT-PCR reads through MiXCR, listing each CDR3 protein once. Here the sample spans some 550,000 distinct CDR3 sequences, under 30% being singletons. This clonotype was detected only a few times. Unmatched junction bases numbered 8, after V lost 2 bases and J lost 2 bases. The CDR3 runs to 16 residues. The germline gives CDR1 DFQATT, CDR2 SNEGSKA (reference sequence). The data also belong to a second study, concerning T cells expressing NK-cell markers. This second study says: The cDNA for TCR beta came from 5'RACE template switching with UMIs. Among the eight sequenced donors, seven tested HCMV-seropositive and one tested seronegative. Similarly, these clonotypes led the CD3+CD56-NKG2C+ fraction as well in four donors.

V is TRBV20-1 and J is TRBJ2-3; 9 nucleotides line up with TRBD2. Sequences were derived from CD4+ T cells sorted from PBMCs, sampled approximately 13 days after vaccination. The sequence derives from a man between 45 and 60 years old who received an inactivated influenza vaccine. In nucleotides, the CDR3 is TGCAGTGCTAGAATCATGTCTAGCGGGATCACAGATACGCAGTATTTT. This translates into CSARIMSSGITDTQYF.